Presented here are 21 T cell receptor beta chains from one specimen sequenced in a study of T cell repertoires in cytomegalovirus infection. TCRdb re-called the reads with MiXCR, one entry per CDR3 protein. The repertoire consists of 250,000 to 400,000 distinct CDR3 sequences, with about 25% occurring once and the leading ten covering 10% to 15%. No antigen has been identified for these receptors. This material consisted of cultured PBMCs, taken from culture after CMV antigen stimulation. These receptors all come from a human donor in good health (CMV status not recorded). Some clones in this sample may be carry-over from other donors' samples.

The V gene is TRBV27, the J gene TRBJ2-5; D might be TRBD1 (6 bases). The CDR3 has 15 residues. Deletions cut 5 bases from V and 4 bases from J, with 17 bases between. In germline, CDR1 is MNHEY, CDR2 SMNVEV (reference sequence). The CDR3 region is CASSQRTGSIETQYF. In DNA, the CDR3 is TGTGCCAGCAGTCAAAGAACAGGGAGTATAGAGACCCAGTACTTC.

The chain has TRBV6-2 or TRBV6-3 and TRBJ2-1; 8 bases map to TRBD2. This CDR3 is 16 amino acids long. Per germline, CDR1 MNHEY and CDR2 SVGEGT. J gave up 4 bases and V 7 bases, and 12 bases lay outside the gene matches. The CDR3 DNA is TGTGCCAGCACCCGGCCCGGGACTAGAGGATACAATGAGCAGTTCTTC. Translating gives CASTRPGTRGYNEQFF.

V gene TRBV5-1 combines with J gene TRBJ2-1; the match to TRBD2 covers 12 bases. The CDR3 is 17 amino acids. Trimming removed 0 bases from V and 7 bases from J; junction bases left unmatched: 8. Germline CDR1 reads SGHRS; CDR2 reads YFSETQ. The CDR3, as DNA: TGCGCCAGCAGCTTGGCCGGGACTAGCGGGTGGGCTAATGAGCAGTTCTTC. Protein sequence: CASSLAGTSGWANEQFF.

A few counts support this clonotype. The chain couples TRBV5-6 to TRBJ1-5; D call uncertain. The CDR3 covers 14 residues. Trimming pared 0 bases from V and 9 bases from J, leaving 13 bases between. Per the germline V gene, CDR1 is SGHDT and CDR2 is YYEEEE. CDR3 sequence (DNA): TGTGCCAGCAGCTTGGGCCAGCTTGATCGGCCCCAGCATTTT. As protein: CASSLGQLDRPQHF.

This clonotype was recorded a few times. The V gene is TRBV12-3 or TRBV12-4, the J gene TRBJ2-5, with 14 bases fitting TRBD2. The CDR3 extends over 15 amino acids. After removal of 7 bases from V and 5 bases from J, the junction contained 6 bases not matched to a gene. The CDR3 region is CASTPGLAGGETQYF. The CDR3, as DNA: TGTGCCAGCACCCCTGGACTAGCGGGAGGCGAGACCCAGTACTTC.

This clonotype was counted only a few times. This rearrangement joins TRBV6-2 or TRBV6-3 to TRBJ1-2, with D possibly being TRBD1 (6 bases). Trimming took off 3 bases at V and 9 bases at J, with 11 bases between the two ends. CDR3 length: 12 amino acids. CDR1 and CDR2 from the germline V gene are MNHEY and SVGEGT. The CDR3 loop is CASSYVGASYTF. CDR3 nucleotides: TGTGCCAGCAGTTATGTGGGGGCGAGCTACACCTTC.

This clonotype was detected once. The rearrangement uses TRBV11-2 and TRBJ2-7, with D uncertain. Per germline, CDR1 SGHAT and CDR2 FQNNGV. This CDR3 contains 13 residues. V was clipped by 2 bases and J by 3 bases, with 8 bases between them. The CDR3 nucleotides read TGTGCCAGCAGCTTAAACACTTTCTACGAGCAGTACGTC. Its protein is CASSLNTFYEQYV.

This clonotype was found a few times. DNA for the CDR3: TGTGCCAGTCAACGGACTAGCGGGAGATTTGCATACGAGCAGTACTTC. Translating it yields CASQRTSGRFAYEQYF. The V gene is TRBV6-6, the J gene TRBJ2-7, with TRBD2 identical over 13 bases. CDR3 length: 16 amino acids. Germline V gene data show CDR1 as MNHNY and CDR2 as SVGAGI (reference sequence). The ends lost 9 bases at V and 4 bases at J; junction bases unmatched: 12.

This clonotype turned up a few times. This chain joins TRBV11-3 and TRBJ1-6, with D uncertain. This CDR3 region has 15 residues. V was pared by 5 bases and J by 7 bases, with 15 bases between. The germline gives CDR1 SGHNT, CDR2 YENEEA. The CDR3 sequence: CASSTHRQRNSPLHF. DNA of the CDR3: TGTGCCAGCAGCACCCACCGTCAACGGAATTCACCCCTCCACTTT.

Ten or more counts support this clonotype. This rearrangement joins TRBV7-2 to TRBJ2-1; D not certain. The ends were cut back, 5 bases at V and 0 bases at J, with 11 bases in the middle. The CDR3 runs 15 residues. The germline gives CDR1 SGHTA, CDR2 FQGNSA. CDR3 in DNA: TGTGCCAGCAGCCCGGATAGAGGCTCCTACAATGAGCAGTTCTTC. Residues: CASSPDRGSYNEQFF. The full variable domain, rest sourced from reference TRBV7-2 and TRBJ2-1, is GAGVSQSPSNKVTEKGKDVELRCDPISGHTALYWYRQSLGQGLEFLIYFQGNSAPDKSGLPSDRFSAERTGGSVSTLTIQRTQQEDSAVYLCASSPDRGSYNEQFFGPGTRLTVL.

V usage is TRBV5-6 and J usage is TRBJ2-7; 16 nucleotides line up with TRBD2. The germline V gene encodes CDR1 SGHDT and CDR2 YYEEEE. Trimming at V came to 3 bases and at J to 1 base, leaving 13 bases not matched to a gene. The CDR3 sequence is 20 residues long. This CDR3 reads CASSWGTSGRAVPFSYEQYF. The CDR3 coding sequence is TGTGCCAGCAGCTGGGGGACTAGCGGGAGGGCCGTACCATTTTCCTACGAGCAGTACTTC.

This clonotype was seen ten or more times. The V call is TRBV10-3, the J call TRBJ1-4, with D maybe TRBD1 (5 bases). The CDR3 runs to 13 residues. Per germline, CDR1 ENHRY and CDR2 SYGVKD. The germline V and J ends were trimmed by 7 bases and 4 bases, with 10 bases remaining between them. This CDR3 reads CAIKATVNEKLFF. The CDR3 DNA is TGTGCCATCAAAGCGACAGTTAATGAAAAACTGTTTTTT.

This clonotype was picked up a small number of times. This chain uses TRBV30 with TRBJ1-5; 7 positions agree with TRBD1. Germline assignment: CDR1 GTSNPN and CDR2 SVGIG (reference sequence). The CDR3 extends over 13 amino acids. V shed 5 bases, J shed 4 bases, and the junction held 5 bases outside the gene matches. CDR3: CAWQSRGNQPQHF. DNA of the CDR3: TGTGCCTGGCAATCCAGGGGGAATCAGCCCCAGCATTTT.

This clonotype was seen repeatedly, ten times or more. The chain couples TRBV6-1 to TRBJ2-1; no firm D call. Germline CDR1 is MNHNS and CDR2 is SASEGT. This CDR3 comprises 16 residues. The ends were cut back, 1 base at V and 10 bases at J, with 20 bases in the middle. The CDR3 DNA follows: TGTGCCAGCAGTGAAGACCCAGGTACCCATTCTAACGAGCAGTTCTTC. Residues: CASSEDPGTHSNEQFF.

The rearrangement joins TRBV7-2 to TRBJ2-2; D not resolved. This CDR3 is 16 amino acids long. Germline CDR1 is SGHTA and CDR2 is FQGNSA. V lost 2 bases and J 1 base, leaving 11 bases between the germline ends. This CDR3 reads CASSLRRWRNTGELFF. In DNA, the CDR3 is TGTGCCAGCAGCTTACGCCGGTGGCGGAACACCGGGGAGCTGTTTTTT.

The chain employs TRBV29-1 and TRBJ2-3; TRBD1 matches 10 bases. Germline values: CDR1 SQVTM, CDR2 ANQGSEA. Trimming removed 3 bases from V and 2 bases from J; junction bases left unmatched: 5. CDR3 size: 15 residues. The CDR3 coding sequence is TGCAGCGTTGAGGACAGGGGGTTCTTCACAGATACGCAGTATTTT. Amino acids: CSVEDRGFFTDTQYF.

The genes are TRBV12-3 or TRBV12-4 and TRBJ2-1, with 8 bases aligning to TRBD2. Losses at the gene ends were 6 bases for V and 10 bases for J; bases not matched to a gene: 14. CDR3 length equals 15 residues. This chain's CDR3 is CASSPAAGGAGEQFF. Written as DNA, the CDR3 is TGTGCCAGCAGCCCTGCGGCGGGAGGAGCGGGGGAGCAGTTCTTC.

The genes are TRBV6-2 or TRBV6-3 and TRBJ1-2; possibly TRBD1 for D (5 bases). Trimming took 6 bases from V and 0 from J, leaving 14 bases between them. CDR1 is MNHEY and CDR2 is SVGEGT in the germline V gene. The CDR3 runs 15 residues. The CDR3 DNA follows: TGTGCCAGCAGGGCGCGGGACCGACCTAACTATGGCTACACCTTC. Encoded protein: CASRARDRPNYGYTF.

This clonotype was observed at least ten times. The gene calls are TRBV5-5 and TRBJ1-1, with D possibly being TRBD1 (5 bases). The germline gives CDR1 SGHKS, CDR2 YYEKEE (reference sequence). The CDR3 extends over 13 amino acids. V was trimmed by 7 bases and J by 6 bases, leaving 16 bases between them. The CDR3 sequence: CASRGWGSAEAFF. CDR3 coding DNA: TGTGCCAGCCGGGGGTGGGGTTCGGCTGAAGCTTTCTTT.

The J gene is TRBJ2-3, the V gene TRBV7-2, with a tentative D call TRBD2 (6 bases). This CDR3 spans 15 amino acids. V lost 3 bases to trimming and J lost 5 bases, with 15 bases between them. The germline gives CDR1 SGHTA, CDR2 FQGNSA. CDR3 DNA sequence: TGTGCCAGCAGCTTTCAACGGGAGTTCGTAGATACGCAGTATTTT. It yields the protein CASSFQREFVDTQYF.

There are a few counts of this clonotype. The chain carries TRBV6-1 and TRBJ2-7; weak D call: TRBD1 (5 bases). The CDR3 is made up of 11 amino acids. Trimming took 5 bases from V and 6 from J, leaving 8 bases between them. Per germline, CDR1 MNHNS and CDR2 SASEGT. In DNA, the CDR3 is TGTGCCAGCAGTTCCCAGGGCGAGCAGTACTTC. Encoded protein: CASSSQGEQYF.